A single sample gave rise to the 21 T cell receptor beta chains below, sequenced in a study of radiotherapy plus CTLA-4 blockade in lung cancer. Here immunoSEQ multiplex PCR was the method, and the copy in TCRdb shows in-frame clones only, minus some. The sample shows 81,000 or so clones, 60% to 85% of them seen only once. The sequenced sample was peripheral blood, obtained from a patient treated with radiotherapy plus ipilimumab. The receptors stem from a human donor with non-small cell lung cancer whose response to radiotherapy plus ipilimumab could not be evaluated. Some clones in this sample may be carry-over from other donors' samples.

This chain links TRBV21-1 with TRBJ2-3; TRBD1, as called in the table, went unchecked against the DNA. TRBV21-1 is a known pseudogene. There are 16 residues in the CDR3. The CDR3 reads CASSKAGDTSTDTQYF. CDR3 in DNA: TGTGCCAGCAGCAAAGCGGGGGACACCAGCACAGATACGCAGTATTTT.

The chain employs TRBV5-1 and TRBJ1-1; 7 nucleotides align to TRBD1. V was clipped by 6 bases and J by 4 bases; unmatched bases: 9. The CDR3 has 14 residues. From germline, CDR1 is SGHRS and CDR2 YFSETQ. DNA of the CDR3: TGCGCCAGCACCTTAAACAGGGGAGGCACTGAAGCTTTCTTT. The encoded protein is CASTLNRGGTEAFF.

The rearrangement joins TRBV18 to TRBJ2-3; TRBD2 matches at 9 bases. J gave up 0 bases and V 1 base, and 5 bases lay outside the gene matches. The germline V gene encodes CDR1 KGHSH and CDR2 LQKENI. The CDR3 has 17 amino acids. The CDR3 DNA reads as TGTGCCAGCTCACCACGTGGGACTAGCAGGAGCACAGATACGCAGTATTTT. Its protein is CASSPRGTSRSTDTQYF.

The DNA for the CDR3 is TGTGCCAGCAGCCAGTACGAGCAGTACTTC. Protein sequence: CASSQYEQYF. The chain combines TRBV27 with TRBJ2-7; D is uncertain. Per germline, CDR1 MNHEY and CDR2 SMNVEV (reference sequence). The CDR3 totals 10 residues. V was cut by 6 bases and J by 4 bases, with 4 bases left in between.

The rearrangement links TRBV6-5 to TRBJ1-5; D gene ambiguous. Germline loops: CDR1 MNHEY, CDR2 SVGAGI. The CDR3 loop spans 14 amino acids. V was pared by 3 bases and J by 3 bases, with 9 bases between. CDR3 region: CASSYRVANQPQHF. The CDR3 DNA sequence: TGTGCCAGCAGTTATCGGGTCGCCAATCAGCCCCAGCATTTT.

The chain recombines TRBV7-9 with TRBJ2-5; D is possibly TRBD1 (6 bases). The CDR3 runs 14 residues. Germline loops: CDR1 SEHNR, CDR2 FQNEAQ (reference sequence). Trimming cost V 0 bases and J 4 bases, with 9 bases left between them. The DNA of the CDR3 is TGTGCCAGCAGCTTAGCGGGGGCTAGAGAGACCCAGTACTTC. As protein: CASSLAGARETQYF.

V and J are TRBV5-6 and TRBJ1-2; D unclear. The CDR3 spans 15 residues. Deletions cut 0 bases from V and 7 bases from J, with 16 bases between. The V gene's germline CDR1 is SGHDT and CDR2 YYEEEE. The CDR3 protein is CASSLGQFLSFGYTF. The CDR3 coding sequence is TGTGCCAGCAGCTTGGGTCAGTTTCTTTCCTTTGGCTACACCTTC.

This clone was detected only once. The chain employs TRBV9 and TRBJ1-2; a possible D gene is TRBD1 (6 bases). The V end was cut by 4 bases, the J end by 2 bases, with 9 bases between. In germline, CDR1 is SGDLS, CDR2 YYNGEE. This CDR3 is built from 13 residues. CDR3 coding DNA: TGTGCCAGCAGCACAACAGGGAACTATGGCTACACCTTC. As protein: CASSTTGNYGYTF.

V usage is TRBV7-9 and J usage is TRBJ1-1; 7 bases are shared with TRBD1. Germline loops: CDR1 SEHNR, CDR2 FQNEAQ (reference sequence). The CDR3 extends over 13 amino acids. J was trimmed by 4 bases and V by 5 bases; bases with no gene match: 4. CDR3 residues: CASSQAGGTEAFF. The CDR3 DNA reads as TGTGCCAGCAGCCAAGCAGGGGGCACTGAAGCTTTCTTT.

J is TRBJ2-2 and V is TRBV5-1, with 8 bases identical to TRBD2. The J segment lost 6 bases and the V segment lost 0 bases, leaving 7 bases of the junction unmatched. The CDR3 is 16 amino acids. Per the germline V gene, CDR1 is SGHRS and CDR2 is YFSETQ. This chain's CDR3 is CASSLDVAGGSGELFF. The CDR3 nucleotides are TGCGCCAGCAGCTTGGATGTTGCGGGGGGTTCCGGGGAGCTGTTTTTT.

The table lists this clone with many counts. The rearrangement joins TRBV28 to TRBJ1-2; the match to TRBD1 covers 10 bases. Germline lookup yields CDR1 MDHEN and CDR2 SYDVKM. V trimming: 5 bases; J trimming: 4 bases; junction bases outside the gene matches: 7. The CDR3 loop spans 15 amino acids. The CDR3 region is CASSQWDRGIYGYTF. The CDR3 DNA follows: TGTGCCAGCAGTCAATGGGACAGGGGAATCTATGGCTACACCTTC.

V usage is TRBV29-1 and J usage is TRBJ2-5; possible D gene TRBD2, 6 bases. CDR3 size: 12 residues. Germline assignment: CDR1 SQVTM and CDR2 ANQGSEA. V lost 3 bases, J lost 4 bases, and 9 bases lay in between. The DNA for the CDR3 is TGCAGCGTTGAGGGGGGTGGAGAGACCCAGTACTTC. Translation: CSVEGGGETQYF.

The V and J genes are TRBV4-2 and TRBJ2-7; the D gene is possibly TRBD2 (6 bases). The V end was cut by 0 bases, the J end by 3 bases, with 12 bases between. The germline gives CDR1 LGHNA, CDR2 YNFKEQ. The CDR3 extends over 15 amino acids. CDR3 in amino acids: CASSQDLMGGYEQYF. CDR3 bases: TGTGCCAGCAGCCAAGATCTTATGGGGGGCTACGAGCAGTACTTC.

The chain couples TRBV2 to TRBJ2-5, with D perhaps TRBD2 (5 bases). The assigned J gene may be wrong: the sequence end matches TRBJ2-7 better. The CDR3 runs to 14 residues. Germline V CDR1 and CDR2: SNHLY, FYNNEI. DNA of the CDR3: TGTGCCAGCAGTACAACCGAGAGGGCCTACGAGCAGTACTTC. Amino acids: CASSTTERAYEQYF.

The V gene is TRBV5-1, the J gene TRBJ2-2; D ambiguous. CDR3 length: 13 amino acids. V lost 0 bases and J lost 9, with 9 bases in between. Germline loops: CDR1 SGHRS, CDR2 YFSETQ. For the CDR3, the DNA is TGCGCCAGCAGCTTGGATAAGCCGCGGGAGCTGTTTTTT. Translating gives CASSLDKPRELFF.

CDR3 protein: CASSLSRLGQGPSIPDYEQYF. In DNA form, the CDR3 reads TGTGCCAGCAGTTTATCGCGGCTTGGACAGGGCCCCTCCATACCCGACTACGAGCAGTACTTC. The J gene is TRBJ2-7, the V gene TRBV27; 8 bases line up with TRBD1. The V segment lost 0 bases and the J segment 3 bases; nucleotides outside the gene matches: 22. The CDR3 has 21 residues. Germline CDR1 and CDR2: MNHEY and SMNVEV (reference sequence).

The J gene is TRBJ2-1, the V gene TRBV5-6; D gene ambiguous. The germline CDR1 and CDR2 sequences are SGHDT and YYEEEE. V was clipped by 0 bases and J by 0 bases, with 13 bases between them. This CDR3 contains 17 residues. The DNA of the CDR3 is TGTGCCAGCAGCTTGGGGGCCCTGGGCCCCTCCTACAATGAGCAGTTCTTC. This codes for CASSLGALGPSYNEQFF.

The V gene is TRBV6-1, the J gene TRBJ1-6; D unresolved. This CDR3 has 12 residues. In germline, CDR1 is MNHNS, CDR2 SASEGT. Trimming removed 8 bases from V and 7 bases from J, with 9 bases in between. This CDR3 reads CASSRSNSPLHF. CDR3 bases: TGTGCCAGCTCCCGGAGCAATTCACCCCTCCACTTT.

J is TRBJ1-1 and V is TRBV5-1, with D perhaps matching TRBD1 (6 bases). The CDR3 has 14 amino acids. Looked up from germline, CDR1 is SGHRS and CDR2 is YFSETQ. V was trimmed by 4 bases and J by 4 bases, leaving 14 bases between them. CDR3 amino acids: CASSVMDRTTEAFF. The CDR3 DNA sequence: TGCGCCAGCAGCGTGATGGACAGAACCACTGAAGCTTTCTTT.

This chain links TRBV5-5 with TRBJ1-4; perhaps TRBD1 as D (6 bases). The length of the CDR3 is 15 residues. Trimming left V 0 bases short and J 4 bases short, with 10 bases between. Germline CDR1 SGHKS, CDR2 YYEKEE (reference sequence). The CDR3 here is CASSLAAGVNEKLFF. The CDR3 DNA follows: TGTGCCAGCAGCTTGGCGGCAGGGGTTAATGAAAAACTGTTTTTT.

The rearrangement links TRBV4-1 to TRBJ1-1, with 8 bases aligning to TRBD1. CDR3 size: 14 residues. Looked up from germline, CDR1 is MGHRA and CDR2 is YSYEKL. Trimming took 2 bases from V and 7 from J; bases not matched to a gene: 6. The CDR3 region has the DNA TGCGCCAGCAGCCAATCCCGTGGACAGGGTGAAGCTTTCTTT. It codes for CASSQSRGQGEAFF.